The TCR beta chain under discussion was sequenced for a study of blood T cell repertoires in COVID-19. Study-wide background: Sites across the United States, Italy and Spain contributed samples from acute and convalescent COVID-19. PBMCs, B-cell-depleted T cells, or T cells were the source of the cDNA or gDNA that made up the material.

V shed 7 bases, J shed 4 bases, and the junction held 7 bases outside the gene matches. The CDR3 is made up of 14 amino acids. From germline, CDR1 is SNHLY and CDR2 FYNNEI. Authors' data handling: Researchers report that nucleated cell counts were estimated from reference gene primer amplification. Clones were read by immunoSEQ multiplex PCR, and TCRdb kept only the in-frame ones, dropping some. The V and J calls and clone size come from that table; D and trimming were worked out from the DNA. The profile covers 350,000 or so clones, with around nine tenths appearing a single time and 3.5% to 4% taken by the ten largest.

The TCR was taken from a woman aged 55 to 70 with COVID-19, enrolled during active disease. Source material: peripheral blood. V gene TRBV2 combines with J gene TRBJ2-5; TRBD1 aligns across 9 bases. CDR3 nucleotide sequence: TGTGCCAGCAATTACAGGGGGCGAGGAGAGACCCAGTACTTC. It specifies CASNYRGRGETQYF.